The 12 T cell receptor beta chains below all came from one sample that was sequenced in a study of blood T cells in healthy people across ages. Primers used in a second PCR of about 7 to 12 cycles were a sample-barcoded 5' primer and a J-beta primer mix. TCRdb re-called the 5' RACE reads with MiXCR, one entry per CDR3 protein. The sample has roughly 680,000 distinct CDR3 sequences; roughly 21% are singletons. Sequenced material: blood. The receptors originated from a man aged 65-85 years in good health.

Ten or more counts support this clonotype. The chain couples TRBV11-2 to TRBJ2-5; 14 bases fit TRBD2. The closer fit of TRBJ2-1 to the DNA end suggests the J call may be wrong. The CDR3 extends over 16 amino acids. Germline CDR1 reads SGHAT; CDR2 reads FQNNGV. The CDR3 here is CASSTGTSGRSNEQFF. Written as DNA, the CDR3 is TGTGCCAGCAGTACCGGGACTAGCGGGAGAAGCAATGAGCAGTTCTTC.

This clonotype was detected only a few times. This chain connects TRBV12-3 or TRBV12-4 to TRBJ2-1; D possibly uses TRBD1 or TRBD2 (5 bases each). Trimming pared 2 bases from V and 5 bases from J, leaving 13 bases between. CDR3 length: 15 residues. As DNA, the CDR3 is TGTGCCAGCAGTTTACGGGGACGACTGAACAATGAGCAGTTCTTC. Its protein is CASSLRGRLNNEQFF.

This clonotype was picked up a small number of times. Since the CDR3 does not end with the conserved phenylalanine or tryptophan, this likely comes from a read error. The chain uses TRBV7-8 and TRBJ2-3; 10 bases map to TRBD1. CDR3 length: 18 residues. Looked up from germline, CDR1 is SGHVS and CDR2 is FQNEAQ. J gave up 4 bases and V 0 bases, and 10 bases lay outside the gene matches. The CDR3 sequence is CASSLAGTGVRGADTQYL. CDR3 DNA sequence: TGTGCCAGCAGCTTAGCGGGGACAGGGGTCAGGGGCGCAGATACGCAGTATCTT.

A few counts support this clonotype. The chain's CDR3 is CASSFGRPGGTDTQYF. CDR3 bases: TGTGCCAGCAGCTTCGGACGACCCGGCGGAACAGATACGCAGTATTTT. This chain connects TRBV9 to TRBJ2-3; D is unresolved. Trimming shortened V by 4 bases and J by 3 bases, and 18 bases separated the two germline ends. Germline loops: CDR1 SGDLS, CDR2 YYNGEE. The CDR3 totals 16 residues.

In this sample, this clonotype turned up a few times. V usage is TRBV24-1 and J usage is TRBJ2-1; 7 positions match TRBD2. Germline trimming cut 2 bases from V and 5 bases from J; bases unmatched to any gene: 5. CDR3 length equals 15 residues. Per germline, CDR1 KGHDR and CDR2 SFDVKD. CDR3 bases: TGTGCCACCAGTGATTCGCGGGAGACCCACAATGAGCAGTTCTTC. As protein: CATSDSRETHNEQFF.

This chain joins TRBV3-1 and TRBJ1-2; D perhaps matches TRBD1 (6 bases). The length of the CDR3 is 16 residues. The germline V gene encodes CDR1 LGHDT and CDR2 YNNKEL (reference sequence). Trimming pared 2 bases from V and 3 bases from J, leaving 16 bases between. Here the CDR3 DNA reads TGTGCCAGCAGCCAACAAGGTGGGGGCGCTGACTATGGCTACACCTTC. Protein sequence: CASSQQGGGADYGYTF.

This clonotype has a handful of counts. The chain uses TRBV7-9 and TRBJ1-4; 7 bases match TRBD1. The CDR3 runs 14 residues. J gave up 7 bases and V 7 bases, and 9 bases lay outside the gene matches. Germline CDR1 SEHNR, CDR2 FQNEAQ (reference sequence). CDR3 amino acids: CASTRRGGVEKLFF. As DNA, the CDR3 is TGTGCCAGCACAAGACGAGGGGGCGTTGAAAAACTGTTTTTT.

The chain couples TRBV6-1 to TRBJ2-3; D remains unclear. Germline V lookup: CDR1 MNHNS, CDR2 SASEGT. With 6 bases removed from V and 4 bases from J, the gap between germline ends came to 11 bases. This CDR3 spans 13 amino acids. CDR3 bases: TGTGCCAGCAGAGCTACTCAACCAGATACGCAGTATTTT. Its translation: CASRATQPDTQYF.

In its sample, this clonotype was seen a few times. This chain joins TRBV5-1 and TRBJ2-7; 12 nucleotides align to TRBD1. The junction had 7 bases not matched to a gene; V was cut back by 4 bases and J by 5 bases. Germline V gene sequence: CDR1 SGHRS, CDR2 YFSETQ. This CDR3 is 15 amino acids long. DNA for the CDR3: TGCGCCAGCAGCGGGACAGGGGGCTCTCCCGACGAGCAGTACTTC. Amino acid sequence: CASSGTGGSPDEQYF.

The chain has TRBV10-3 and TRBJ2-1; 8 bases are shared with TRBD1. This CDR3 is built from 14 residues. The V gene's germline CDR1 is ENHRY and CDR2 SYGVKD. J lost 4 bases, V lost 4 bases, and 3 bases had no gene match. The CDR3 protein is CAISVQGGYNEQFF. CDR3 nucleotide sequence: TGTGCCATCAGTGTACAGGGGGGATACAATGAGCAGTTCTTC.

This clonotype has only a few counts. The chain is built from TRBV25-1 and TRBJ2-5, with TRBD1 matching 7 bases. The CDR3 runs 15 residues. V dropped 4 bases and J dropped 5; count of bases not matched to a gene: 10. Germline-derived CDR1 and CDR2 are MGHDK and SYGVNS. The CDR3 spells CASSVLTGVGETQYF. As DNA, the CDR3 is TGTGCCAGCAGTGTCCTAACAGGGGTAGGGGAGACCCAGTACTTC.

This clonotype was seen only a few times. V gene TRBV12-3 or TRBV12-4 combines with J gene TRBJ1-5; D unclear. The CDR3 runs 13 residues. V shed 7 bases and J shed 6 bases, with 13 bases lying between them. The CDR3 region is CASTGQESQPQHF. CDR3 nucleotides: TGTGCCAGCACGGGTCAGGAAAGTCAGCCCCAGCATTTT.